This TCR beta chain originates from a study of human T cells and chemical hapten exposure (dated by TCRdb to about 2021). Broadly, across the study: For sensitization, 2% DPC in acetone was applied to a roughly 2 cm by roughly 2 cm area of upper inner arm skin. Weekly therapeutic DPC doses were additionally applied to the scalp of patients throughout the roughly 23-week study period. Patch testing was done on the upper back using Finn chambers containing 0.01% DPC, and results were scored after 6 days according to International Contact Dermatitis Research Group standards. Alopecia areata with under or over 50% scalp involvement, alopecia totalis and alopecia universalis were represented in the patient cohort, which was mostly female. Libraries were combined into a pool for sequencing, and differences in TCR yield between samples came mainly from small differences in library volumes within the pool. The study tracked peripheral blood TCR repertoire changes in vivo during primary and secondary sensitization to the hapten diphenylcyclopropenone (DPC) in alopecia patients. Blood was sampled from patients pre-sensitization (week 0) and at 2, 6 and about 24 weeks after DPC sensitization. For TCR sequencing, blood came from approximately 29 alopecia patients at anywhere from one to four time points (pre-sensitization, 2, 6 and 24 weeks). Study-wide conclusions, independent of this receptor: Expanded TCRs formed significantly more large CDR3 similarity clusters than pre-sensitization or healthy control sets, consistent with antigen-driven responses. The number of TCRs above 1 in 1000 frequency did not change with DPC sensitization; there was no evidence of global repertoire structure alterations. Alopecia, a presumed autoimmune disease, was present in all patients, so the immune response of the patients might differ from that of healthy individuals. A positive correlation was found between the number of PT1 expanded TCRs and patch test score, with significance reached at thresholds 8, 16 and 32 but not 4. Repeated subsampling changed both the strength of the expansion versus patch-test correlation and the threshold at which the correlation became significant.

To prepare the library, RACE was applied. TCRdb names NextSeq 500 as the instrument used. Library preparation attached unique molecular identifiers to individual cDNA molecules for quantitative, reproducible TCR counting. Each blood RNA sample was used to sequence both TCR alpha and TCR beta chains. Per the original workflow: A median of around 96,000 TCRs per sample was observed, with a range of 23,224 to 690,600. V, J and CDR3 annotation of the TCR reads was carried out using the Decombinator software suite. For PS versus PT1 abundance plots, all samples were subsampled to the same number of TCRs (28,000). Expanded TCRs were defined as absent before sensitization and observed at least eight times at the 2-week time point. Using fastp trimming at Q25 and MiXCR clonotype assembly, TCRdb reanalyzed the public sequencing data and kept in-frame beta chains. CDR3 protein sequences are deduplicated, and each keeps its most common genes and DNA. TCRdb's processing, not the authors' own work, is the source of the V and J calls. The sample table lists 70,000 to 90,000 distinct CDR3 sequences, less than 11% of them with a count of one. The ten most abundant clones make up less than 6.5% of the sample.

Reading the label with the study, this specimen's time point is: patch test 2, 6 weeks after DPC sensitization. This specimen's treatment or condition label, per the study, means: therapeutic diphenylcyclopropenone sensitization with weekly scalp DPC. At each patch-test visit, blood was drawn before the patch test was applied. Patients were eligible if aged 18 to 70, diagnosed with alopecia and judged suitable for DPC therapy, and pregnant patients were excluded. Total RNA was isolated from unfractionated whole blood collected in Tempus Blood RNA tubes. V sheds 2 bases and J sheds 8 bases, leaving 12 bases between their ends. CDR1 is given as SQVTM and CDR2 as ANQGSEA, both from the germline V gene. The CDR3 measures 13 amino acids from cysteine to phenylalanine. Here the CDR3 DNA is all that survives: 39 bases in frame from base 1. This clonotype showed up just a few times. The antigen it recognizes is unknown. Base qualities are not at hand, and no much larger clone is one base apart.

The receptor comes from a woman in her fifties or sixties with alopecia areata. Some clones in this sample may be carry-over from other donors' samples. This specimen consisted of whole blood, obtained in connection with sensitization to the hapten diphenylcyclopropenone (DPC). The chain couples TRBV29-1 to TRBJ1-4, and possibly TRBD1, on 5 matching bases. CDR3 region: CSVESGLREKLFF. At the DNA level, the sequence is TGCAGCGTTGAATCGGGACTAAGAGAAAAACTGTTTTTT.